The rows below give T cell receptor beta chains drawn from one sample of a study. MiXCR was run by TCRdb on the RT-PCR reads, yielding one entry per CDR3 protein. The data show about 680,000 distinct CDR3 sequences, around 14% seen once. The source material was memory CD4+ T cells from blood. The receptor source for this set is a female donor in good health, serving as a healthy control. Both conserved end residues are part of each CDR3. Expanded clones get a size class; other rows say once, few or many, or leave the size out.

clone_size,v_call,j_call,cdr3_aa
few,TRBV20-1,TRBJ2-7,CSARSGTVSYEQYF
few,TRBV4-3,TRBJ1-1,CASSQDAIWGYSTEAFF
.,TRBV12-3/TRBV12-4,TRBJ2-1,CASITGVSNNEQFF
.,TRBV7-2,TRBJ1-5,CASSPGDRSNQPQHF
many,TRBV7-9,TRBJ2-3,CASSQSGVSTDTQYF
few,TRBV7-3,TRBJ2-6,CASTRYGSAGANVLTF
.,TRBV12-3/TRBV12-4,TRBJ1-1,CASSLSEVLNTEAFF
few,TRBV11-3,TRBJ2-1,CASSLGGAGGAYNEQFF
.,TRBV5-1,TRBJ2-1,CASSLESQYNEQFF
few,TRBV20-1,TRBJ2-7,CSARRAGLAYEQYF
.,TRBV20-1,TRBJ1-6,CSAPNTRALGSPLHF
.,TRBV2,TRBJ2-7,CASSEMNGEQYF
many,TRBV5-1,TRBJ2-3,CASSLLGLAGTIGGDTQYF
many,TRBV6-5,TRBJ1-5,CASSYSWEGNQPQHF
.,TRBV15,TRBJ2-1,CAASRGKSAGGVDEQFF